This T cell receptor (beta chain) originates from a study of OX40 agonist ivuxolimab in advanced cancers. CDR1 is MNHEY, CDR2 SVGAGI, per germline. Losses at the gene ends were 6 bases for V and 6 bases for J; bases not matched to a gene: 6. There are 14 residues in the CDR3. This table comes from immunoSEQ multiplex PCR, and its TCRdb copy is limited to in-frame clones, with some not included. The table has fewer than 45,000 clones, roughly 89% seen once; the top ten hold about 2%. The clonotype originates from an adult with an advanced solid tumor such as melanoma, head and neck, liver or kidney cancer. This chain connects TRBV6-5 to TRBJ2-2, with 8 bases lining up with TRBD2. The input for sequencing was CD4+ or CD8+ T cells sorted from blood, taken in a trial of the OX40 agonist ivuxolimab. CDR3 residues: CASSRGGTPGELFF. The DNA for the CDR3 is TGTGCCAGCAGCCGGGGGGGGACCCCCGGGGAGCTGTTTTTT.